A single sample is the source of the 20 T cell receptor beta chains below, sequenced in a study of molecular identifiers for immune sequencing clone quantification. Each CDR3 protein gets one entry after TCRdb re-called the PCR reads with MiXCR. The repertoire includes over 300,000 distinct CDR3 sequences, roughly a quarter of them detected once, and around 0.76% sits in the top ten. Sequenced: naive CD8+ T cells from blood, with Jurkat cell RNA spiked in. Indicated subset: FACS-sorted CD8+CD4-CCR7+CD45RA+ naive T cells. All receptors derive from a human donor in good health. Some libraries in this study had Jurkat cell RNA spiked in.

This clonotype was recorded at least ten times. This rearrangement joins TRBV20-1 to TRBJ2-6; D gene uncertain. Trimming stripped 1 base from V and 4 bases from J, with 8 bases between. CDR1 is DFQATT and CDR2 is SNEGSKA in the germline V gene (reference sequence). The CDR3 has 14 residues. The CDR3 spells CSARVLGGANVLTF. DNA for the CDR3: TGCAGTGCTAGAGTCCTGGGAGGGGCCAACGTCCTGACTTTC.

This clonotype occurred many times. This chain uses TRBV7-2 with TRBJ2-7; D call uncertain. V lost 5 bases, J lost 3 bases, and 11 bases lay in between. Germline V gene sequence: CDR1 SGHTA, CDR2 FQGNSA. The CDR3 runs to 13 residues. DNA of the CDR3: TGTGCCAGCAGCCCTCTCGGTCGCTACGAGCAGTACTTC. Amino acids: CASSPLGRYEQYF.

CDR3 in amino acids: CASSLAQGALGELFF. Here the CDR3 DNA reads TGTGCCAGCAGCTTAGCTCAGGGGGCGCTCGGGGAGCTGTTTTTT. The V call is TRBV7-8, the J call TRBJ2-2; 8 bases line up with TRBD1. CDR1 and CDR2 from the germline V gene are SGHVS and FQNEAQ. CDR3 length: 15 residues. V lost 0 bases and J lost 7; bases outside the gene matches: 4.

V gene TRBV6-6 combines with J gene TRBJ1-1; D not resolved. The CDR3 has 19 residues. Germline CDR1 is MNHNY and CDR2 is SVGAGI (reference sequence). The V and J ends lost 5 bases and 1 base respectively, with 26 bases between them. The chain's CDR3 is CASSDSTYTLLGTNTEAFF. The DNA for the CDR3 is TGTGCCAGCAGTGATTCCACCTATACCCTCTTGGGCACGAACACTGAAGCTTTCTTT.

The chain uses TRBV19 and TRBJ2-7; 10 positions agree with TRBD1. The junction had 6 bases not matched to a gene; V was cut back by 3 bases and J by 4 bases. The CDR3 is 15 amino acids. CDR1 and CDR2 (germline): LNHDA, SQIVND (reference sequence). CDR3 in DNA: TGTGCCAGTAGTATGGGGACAGGGGTCCCTTACGAGCAGTACTTC. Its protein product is CASSMGTGVPYEQYF.

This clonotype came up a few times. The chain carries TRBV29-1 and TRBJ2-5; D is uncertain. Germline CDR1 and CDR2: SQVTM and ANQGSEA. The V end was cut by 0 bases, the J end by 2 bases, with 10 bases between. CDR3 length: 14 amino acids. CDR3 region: CSVEEDLLQETQYF. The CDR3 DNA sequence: TGCAGCGTTGAAGAAGACTTGCTACAAGAGACCCAGTACTTC. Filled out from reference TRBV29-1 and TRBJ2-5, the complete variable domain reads SAVISQKPSRDICQRGTSLTIQCQVDSQVTMMFWYRQQPGQSLTLIATANQGSEATYESGFVIDKFPISRPNLTFSTLTVSNMSPEDSSIYLCSVEEDLLQETQYFGPGTRLLVL.

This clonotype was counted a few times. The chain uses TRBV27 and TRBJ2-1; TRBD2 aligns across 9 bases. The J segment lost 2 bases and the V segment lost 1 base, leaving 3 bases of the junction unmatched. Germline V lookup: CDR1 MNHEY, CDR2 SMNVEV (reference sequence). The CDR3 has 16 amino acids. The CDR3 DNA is TGTGCCAGCAGTTTATTTAGCGGGAGCGCCTACAATGAGCAGTTCTTC. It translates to CASSLFSGSAYNEQFF.

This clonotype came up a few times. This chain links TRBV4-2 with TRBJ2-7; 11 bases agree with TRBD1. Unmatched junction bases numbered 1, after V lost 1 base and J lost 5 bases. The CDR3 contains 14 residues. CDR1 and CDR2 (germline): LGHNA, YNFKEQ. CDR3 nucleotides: TGTGCCAGCAGCCAAGGGACAGGGGGCAACGAGCAGTACTTC. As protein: CASSQGTGGNEQYF.

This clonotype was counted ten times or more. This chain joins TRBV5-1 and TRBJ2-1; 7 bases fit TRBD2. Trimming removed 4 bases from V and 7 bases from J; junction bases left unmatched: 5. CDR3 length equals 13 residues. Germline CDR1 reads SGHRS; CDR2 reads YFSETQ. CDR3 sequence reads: CASSPPGGNEQFF. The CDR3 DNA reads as TGCGCCAGCAGCCCCCCGGGGGGTAATGAGCAGTTCTTC. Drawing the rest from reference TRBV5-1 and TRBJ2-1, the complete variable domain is KAGVTQTPRYLIKTRGQQVTLSCSPISGHRSVSWYQQTPGQGLQFLFEYFSETQRNKGNFPGRFSGRQFSNSRSEMNVSTLELGDSALYLCASSPPGGNEQFFGPGTRLTVL.

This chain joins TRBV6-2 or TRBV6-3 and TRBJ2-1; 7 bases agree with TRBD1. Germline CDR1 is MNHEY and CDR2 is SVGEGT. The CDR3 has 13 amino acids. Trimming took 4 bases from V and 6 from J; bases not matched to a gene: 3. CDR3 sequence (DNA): TGTGCCAGCAGTTTACAGGGGCGCAATGAGCAGTTCTTC. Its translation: CASSLQGRNEQFF.

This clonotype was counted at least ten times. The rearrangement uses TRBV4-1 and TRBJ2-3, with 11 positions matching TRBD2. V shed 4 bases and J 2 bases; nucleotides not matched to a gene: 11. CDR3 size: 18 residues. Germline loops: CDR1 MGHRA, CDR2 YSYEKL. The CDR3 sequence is CASSLYAGTSGNTDTQYF. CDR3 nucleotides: TGCGCCAGCAGCCTCTACGCCGGGACTAGCGGAAACACAGATACGCAGTATTTT.

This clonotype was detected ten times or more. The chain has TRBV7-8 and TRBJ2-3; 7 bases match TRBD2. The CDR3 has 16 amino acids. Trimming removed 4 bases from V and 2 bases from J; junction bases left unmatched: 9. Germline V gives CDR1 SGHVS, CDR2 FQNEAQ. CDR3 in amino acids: CASSSPRGLNTDTQYF. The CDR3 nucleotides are TGTGCCAGCAGCTCCCCGAGGGGACTAAACACAGATACGCAGTATTTT.

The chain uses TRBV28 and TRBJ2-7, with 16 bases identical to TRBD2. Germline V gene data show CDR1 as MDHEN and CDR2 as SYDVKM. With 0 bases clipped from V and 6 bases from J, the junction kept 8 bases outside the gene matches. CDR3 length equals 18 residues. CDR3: CASSLWPGTSGGDGEQYF. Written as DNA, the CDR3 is TGTGCCAGCAGTTTATGGCCCGGGACTAGCGGGGGGGATGGCGAGCAGTACTTC.

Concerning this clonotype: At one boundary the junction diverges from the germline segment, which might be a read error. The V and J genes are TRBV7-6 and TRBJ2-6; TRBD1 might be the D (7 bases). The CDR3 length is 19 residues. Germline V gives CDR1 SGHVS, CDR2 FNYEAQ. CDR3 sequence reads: CASSRRVVRGASGANVLPF. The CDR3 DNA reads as TGTGCCAGCAGCAGGCGTGTTGTCAGGGGGGCTTCCGGGGCCAACGTCCTGCCTTTC.

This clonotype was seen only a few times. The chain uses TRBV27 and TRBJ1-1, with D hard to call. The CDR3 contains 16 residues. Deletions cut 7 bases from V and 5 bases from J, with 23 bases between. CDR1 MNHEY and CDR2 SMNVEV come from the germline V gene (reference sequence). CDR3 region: CASTPIGVRPLTEAFF. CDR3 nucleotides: TGTGCCAGCACCCCTATTGGGGTTCGCCCCTTGACTGAAGCTTTCTTT.

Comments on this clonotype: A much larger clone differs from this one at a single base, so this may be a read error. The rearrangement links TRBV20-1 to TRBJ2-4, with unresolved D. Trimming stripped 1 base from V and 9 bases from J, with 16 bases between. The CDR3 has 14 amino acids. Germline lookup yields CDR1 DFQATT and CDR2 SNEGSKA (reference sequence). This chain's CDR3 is CSARGPLTVGIQYF. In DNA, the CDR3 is TGCAGTGCTAGAGGTCCCCTAACGGTCGGCATTCAGTACTTC.

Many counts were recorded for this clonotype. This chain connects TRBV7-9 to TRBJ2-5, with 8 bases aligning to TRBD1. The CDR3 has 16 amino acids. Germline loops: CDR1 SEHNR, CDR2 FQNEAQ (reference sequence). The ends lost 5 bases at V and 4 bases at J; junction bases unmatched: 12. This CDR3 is CASSHGQGVVRETQYF. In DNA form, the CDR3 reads TGTGCCAGCAGCCACGGACAGGGCGTCGTGCGAGAGACCCAGTACTTC.

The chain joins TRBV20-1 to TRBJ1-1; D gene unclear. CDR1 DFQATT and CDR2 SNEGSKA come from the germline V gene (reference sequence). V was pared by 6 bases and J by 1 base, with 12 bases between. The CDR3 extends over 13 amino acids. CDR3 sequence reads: CSATPLGNTEAFF. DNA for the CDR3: TGCAGTGCCACACCCTTGGGGAACACTGAAGCTTTCTTT.

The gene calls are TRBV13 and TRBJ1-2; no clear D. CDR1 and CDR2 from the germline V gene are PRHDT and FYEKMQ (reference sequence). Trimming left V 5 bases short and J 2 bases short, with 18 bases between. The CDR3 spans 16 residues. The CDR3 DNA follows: TGTGCCAGCAGCCTGGGCGGCAGCTCGACCAACTATGGCTACACCTTC. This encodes CASSLGGSSTNYGYTF.

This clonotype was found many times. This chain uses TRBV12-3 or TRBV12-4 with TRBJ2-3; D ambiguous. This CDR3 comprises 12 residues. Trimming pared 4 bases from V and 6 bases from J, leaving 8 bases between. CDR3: CASSYSPDTQYF. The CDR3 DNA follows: TGTGCCAGCAGTTACTCGCCGGATACGCAGTATTTT.